Below, one T cell receptor beta chain is given with its context. Its cognate antigen is unknown. TCRdb passed the reads through MiXCR, listing each CDR3 protein once. The sample carries some 590,000 distinct CDR3 sequences, 40% recorded once. Germline V gene data show CDR1 as SGHRS and CDR2 as YFSETQ. Trimming stripped 1 base from V and 2 bases from J, with 9 bases between. The CDR3 runs 15 residues. The data derive from a study of T cell repertoires in cytomegalovirus infection. Findings of the study overall: Summed frequency of shared TCR beta families picked out CMV carriers who also had the relevant HLA.

The V call is TRBV5-1, the J call TRBJ2-2; a weak D match, TRBD2 (6 bases). This TCR was recovered from a human donor in good health (CMV status not recorded). Some clones in this sample may be carry-over from other donors' samples. Specimen: cultured PBMCs, collected from culture after CMV antigen stimulation. The DNA of the CDR3 is TGCGCCAGCAGCTTGACAGCGGGTAACACCGGGGAGCTGTTTTTT. Translating it yields CASSLTAGNTGELFF.